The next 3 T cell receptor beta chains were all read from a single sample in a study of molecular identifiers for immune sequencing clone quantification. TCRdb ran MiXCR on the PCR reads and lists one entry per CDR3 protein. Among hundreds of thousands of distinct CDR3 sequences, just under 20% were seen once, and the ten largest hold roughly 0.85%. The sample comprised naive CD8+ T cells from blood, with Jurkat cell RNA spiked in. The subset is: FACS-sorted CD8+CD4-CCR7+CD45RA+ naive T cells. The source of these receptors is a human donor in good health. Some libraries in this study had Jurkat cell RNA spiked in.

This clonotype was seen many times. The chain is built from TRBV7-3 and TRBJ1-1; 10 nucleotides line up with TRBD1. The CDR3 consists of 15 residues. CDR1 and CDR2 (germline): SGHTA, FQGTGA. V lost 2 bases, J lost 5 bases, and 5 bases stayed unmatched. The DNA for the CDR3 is TGTGCCAGCAGCTTAGCCGGGACAGGGGTTACTGAAGCTTTCTTT. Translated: CASSLAGTGVTEAFF.

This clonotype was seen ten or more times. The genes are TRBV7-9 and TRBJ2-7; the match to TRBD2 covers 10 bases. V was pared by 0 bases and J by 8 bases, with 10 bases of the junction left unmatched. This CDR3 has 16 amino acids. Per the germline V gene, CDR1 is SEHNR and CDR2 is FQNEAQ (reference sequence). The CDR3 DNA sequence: TGTGCCAGCAGCTTAGCACTCTCGGGACTAGCGATCCAGCAGTACTTC. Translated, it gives CASSLALSGLAIQQYF.

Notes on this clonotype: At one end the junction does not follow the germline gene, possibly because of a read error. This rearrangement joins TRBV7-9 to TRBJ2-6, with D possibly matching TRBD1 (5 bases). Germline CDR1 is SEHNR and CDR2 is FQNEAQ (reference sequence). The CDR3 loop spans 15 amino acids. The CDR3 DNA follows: TGTGCCAGCGGCTTAGGTAGCTCTGGGGCCAACGTCCCGACTTTC. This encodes CASGLGSSGANVPTF. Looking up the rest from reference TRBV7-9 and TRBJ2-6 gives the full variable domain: DTGVSQNPRHKITKRGQNVTFRCDPISEHNRLYWYRQTLGQGPEFLTYFQNEAQLEKSRLLSDRFSAERPKGSFSTLEIQRTEQGDSAMYLCASGLGSSGANVPTFGAGSRLTVL.